This entry describes one T cell receptor beta chain. Its antigen is currently unknown. The sample originates from a study of cytomegalovirus exposure and HLA in healthy donors. The study, taken as a whole, reports: Later on, a genetic analysis was performed. It linked a missense variant in DCLRE1C with V- and J-gene trimming of TCR beta. Sequencing likely caused a cluster of highly shared sequence variants. Reports state that TCR beta sequences accurately predicted most subjects' HLA-A and HLA-B alleles.

Donors showed nominal health when sampled, although they likely had unrecorded immune exposures. In the PCR, 60 Vbeta and 13 Jbeta primers were used. TCRdb's copy holds only in-frame clones and misses some; the assay was immunoSEQ multiplex PCR. The table lists fewer than 95,000 clones, roughly 60% of them singletons. Sample: PBMCs. The sequence derives from a woman aged 50 to 60 in good health and CMV-seropositive.

The CDR3 protein is CASSFGTGYGYTF. CDR3 coding DNA: TGCGCCAGCAGCTTCGGGACAGGCTATGGCTACACCTTC. J is TRBJ1-2 and V is TRBV5-1; 8 bases agree with TRBD1. The ends lost 2 bases at V and 4 bases at J; junction bases unmatched: 1. CDR1 and CDR2 from the germline V gene are SGHRS and YFSETQ. This CDR3 is built from 13 residues. Based on the CDR3 plus reference TRBV5-1 and TRBJ1-2, the full variable domain is KAGVTQTPRYLIKTRGQQVTLSCSPISGHRSVSWYQQTPGQGLQFLFEYFSETQRNKGNFPGRFSGRQFSNSRSEMNVSTLELGDSALYLCASSFGTGYGYTFGSGTRLTVV.